This TCR beta chain was recorded in a study of T cells in localized non-small cell lung cancer. Study-wide findings and caveats: Peak T cell clonality was found in uninvolved adjacent lung, exceeding tumor. Out of the top 100 tumor clones, a median around 57 were seen in adjacent lung. Greater blood T cell density accompanied longer overall survival. Heterogeneity is still possible, as just one tumor region was sequenced.

Clones were sequenced by immunoSEQ multiplex PCR, and TCRdb holds only the in-frame ones, with some missing. The sample yields more than 15,000 clones, 80% to 90% seen once. Trimming cost V 4 bases and J 10 bases, with 8 bases left between them. Per germline, CDR1 MNHNS and CDR2 SASEGT. The CDR3 covers 12 residues. With respect to this clone: The target antigen is unknown.

Specimen: peripheral blood, collected before any cancer treatment. The TCR sequence derives from a male donor at least 60 years old with stage I lung adenocarcinoma. This chain links TRBV6-1 with TRBJ1-6; D unclear. The CDR3: CASSAGWSPLHF. CDR3 nucleotide sequence: TGTGCCAGCAGTGCTGGGTGGTCACCCCTCCACTTT.